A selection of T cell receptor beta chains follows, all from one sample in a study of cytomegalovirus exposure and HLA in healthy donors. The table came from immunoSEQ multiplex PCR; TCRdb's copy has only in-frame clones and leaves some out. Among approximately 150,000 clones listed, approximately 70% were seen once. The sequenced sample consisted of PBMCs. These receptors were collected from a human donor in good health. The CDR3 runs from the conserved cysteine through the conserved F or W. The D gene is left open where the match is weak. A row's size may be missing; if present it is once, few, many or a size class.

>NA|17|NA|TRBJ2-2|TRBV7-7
CASSDYTYAGNTGELFF
TGTGCTAGCAGCGATTATACTTATGCAGGGAACACCGGGGAGCTGTTTTTT
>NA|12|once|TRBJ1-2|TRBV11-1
CASSAGAYGYTF
TGTGCCAGCAGCGCTGGGGCCTATGGCTACACCTTC
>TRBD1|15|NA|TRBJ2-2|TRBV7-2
CASSRDRGLTGELFF
TGTGCCAGCAGCCGGGACAGGGGTTTGACCGGGGAGCTGTTTTTT
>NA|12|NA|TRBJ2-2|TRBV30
CAWSPSTGELFF
TGTGCCTGGAGTCCGTCTACCGGGGAGCTGTTTTTT
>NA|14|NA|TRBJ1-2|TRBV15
CATSRDRGYYGYTF
TGTGCCACCAGCAGAGACCGGGGTTATTATGGCTACACCTTC
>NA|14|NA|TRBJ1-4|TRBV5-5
CASSRDVFNEKLFF
TGTGCCAGCAGCCGGGATGTATTTAATGAAAAACTGTTTTTT
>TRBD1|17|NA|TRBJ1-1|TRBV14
CASSQDSGGSLNTEAFF
TGTGCCAGCAGCCAAGACTCAGGGGGCAGTTTGAACACTGAAGCTTTCTTT
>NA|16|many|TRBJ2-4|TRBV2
CASSEADRLAKNIQYF
TGTGCCAGCAGTGAAGCGGACAGATTGGCCAAAAACATTCAGTACTTC
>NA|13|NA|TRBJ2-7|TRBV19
CASSPPNIYEQYF
TGTGCCAGTAGTCCCCCAAACATCTACGAGCAGTACTTC
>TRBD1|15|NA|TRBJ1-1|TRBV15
CATSRDLTGGTEAFF
TGTGCCACCAGCAGAGATTTGACAGGGGGCACTGAAGCTTTCTTT
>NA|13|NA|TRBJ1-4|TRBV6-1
CASSDRSNEKLFF
TGTGCCAGCAGTGATCGGAGTAATGAAAAACTGTTTTTT
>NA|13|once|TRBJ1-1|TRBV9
CASSVEQGTEAFF
TGTGCCAGCAGCGTAGAACAGGGCACTGAAGCTTTCTTT
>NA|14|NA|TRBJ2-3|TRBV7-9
CASSRTSSTDTQYF
TGTGCCAGCAGCAGAACTTCTAGCACAGATACGCAGTATTTT
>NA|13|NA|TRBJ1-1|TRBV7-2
CASSFGGTAEAFF
TGTGCCAGCAGCTTCGGGGGAACAGCTGAAGCTTTCTTT
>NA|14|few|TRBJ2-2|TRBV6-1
CASRQGPNTGELFF
TGTGCCAGCAGACAGGGTCCGAACACCGGGGAGCTGTTTTTT
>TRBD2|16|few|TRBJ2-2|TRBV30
CAWSASGGADTGELFF
TGTGCCTGGAGCGCTAGCGGGGGGGCCGACACCGGGGAGCTGTTTTTT
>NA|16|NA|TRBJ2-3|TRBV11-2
CASSLDWRTESDTQYF
TGTGCCAGCAGCTTAGATTGGCGGACAGAATCAGATACGCAGTATTTT
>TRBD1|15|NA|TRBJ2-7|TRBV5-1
CASSDGQEPSYEQYF
TGCGCCAGCAGTGACGGACAGGAACCCTCCTACGAGCAGTACTTC
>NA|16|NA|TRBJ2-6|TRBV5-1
CASSLGGSSGANVLTF
TGCGCCAGCAGCTTGGGTGGGAGCTCTGGGGCCAACGTCCTGACTTTC
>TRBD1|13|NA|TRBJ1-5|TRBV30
CAWSPTGGQPQHF
TGTGCCTGGAGTCCGACAGGGGGTCAGCCCCAGCATTTT
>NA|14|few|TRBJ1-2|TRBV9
CASSASGTSRGYTF
TGTGCCAGCAGCGCCTCCGGGACAAGCCGTGGCTACACCTTC
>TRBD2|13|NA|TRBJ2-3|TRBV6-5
CASRGGSTDTQYF
TGTGCCAGCCGGGGGGGCAGCACAGATACGCAGTATTTT
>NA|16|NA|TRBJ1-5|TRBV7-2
CASSPAGRIFNQPQHF
TGTGCCAGCAGCCCCGCGGGACGGATTTTTAATCAGCCCCAGCATTTT
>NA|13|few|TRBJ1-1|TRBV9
CASSEGQNTEAFF
TGTGCCAGCAGCGAGGGACAGAACACTGAAGCTTTCTTT
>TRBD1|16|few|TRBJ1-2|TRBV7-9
CASSLTPGTGGYGYTF
TGTGCCAGCAGCTTAACGCCCGGGACAGGGGGATATGGCTACACCTTC
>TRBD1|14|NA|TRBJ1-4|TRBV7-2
CASSATGGNEKLFF
TGTGCCAGCAGTGCGACAGGGGGTAATGAAAAACTGTTTTTT
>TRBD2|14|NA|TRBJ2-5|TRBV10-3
CAISSGGSQETQYF
TGTGCCATCAGTAGCGGGGGGTCCCAAGAGACCCAGTACTTC
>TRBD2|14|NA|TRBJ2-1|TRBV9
CASSDSGGTNEQFF
TGTGCCAGCAGCGATAGCGGGGGGACGAATGAGCAGTTCTTC
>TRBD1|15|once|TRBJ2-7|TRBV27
CASSYTGAGAYEQYF
TGTGCCAGCAGTTATACAGGGGCAGGGGCCTACGAGCAGTACTTC
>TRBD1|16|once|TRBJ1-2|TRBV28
CASSFPSGTGQYGYTF
TGTGCCAGCAGTTTCCCGTCCGGGACAGGGCAATATGGCTACACCTTC
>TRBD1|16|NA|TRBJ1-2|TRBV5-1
CASSLKDRGGNYGYTF
TGCGCCAGCAGCTTGAAAGACAGGGGAGGAAATTATGGCTACACCTTC
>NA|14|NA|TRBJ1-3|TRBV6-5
CASSYKAGGNTIYF
TGTGCCAGCAGTTATAAGGCAGGGGGAAACACCATATATTTT
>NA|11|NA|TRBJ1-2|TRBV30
CAWSVGSFHTF
TGTGCCTGGAGTGTTGGCAGTTTCCACACCTTC
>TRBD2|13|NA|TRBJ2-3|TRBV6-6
CASTGTSVDTQYF
TGTGCCAGCACCGGGACTAGCGTAGATACGCAGTATTTT
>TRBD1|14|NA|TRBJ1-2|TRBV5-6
CASSWWDRGYGYTF
TGTGCCAGCAGCTGGTGGGACAGGGGGTATGGCTACACCTTC
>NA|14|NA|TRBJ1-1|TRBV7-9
CSSSLAGRATEAFF
TGTTCCAGCAGCTTAGCGGGCCGTGCCACTGAAGCTTTCTTT
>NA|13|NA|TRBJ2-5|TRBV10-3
CAISGGTQETQYF
TGTGCCATCAGTGGGGGGACTCAAGAGACCCAGTACTTC
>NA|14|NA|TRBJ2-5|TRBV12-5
CASGLSGGQETQYF
TGTGCTAGTGGTTTAAGCGGAGGCCAAGAGACCCAGTACTTC
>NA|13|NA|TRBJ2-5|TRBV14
CASSGTNQETQYF
TGTGCCAGCAGCGGGACAAACCAAGAGACCCAGTACTTC
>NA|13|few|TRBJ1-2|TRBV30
CAWNLVISCGYTF
TGTGCCTGGAATCTAGTGATCAGTTGTGGCTACACCTTC
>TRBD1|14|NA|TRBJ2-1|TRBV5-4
CASRGQGSYNEQFF
TGTGCCAGCCGTGGACAGGGGAGTTACAATGAGCAGTTCTTC
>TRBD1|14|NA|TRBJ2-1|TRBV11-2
CASSLGTGDNEQFF
TGTGCCAGCAGCTTGGGGACAGGGGACAATGAGCAGTTCTTC
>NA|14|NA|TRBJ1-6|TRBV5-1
CASSLEGLGSPLHF
TGCGCCAGCAGCTTGGAGGGGTTGGGTTCACCCCTCCACTTT
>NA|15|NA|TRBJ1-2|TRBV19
CASSREGGLQDGYTF
TGTGCCAGTAGCCGAGAAGGGGGTTTGCAGGATGGCTACACCTTC